The TCR beta chain under discussion was sequenced for a study of blood T cell repertoires in COVID-19. Whole-study context: Samples taken during acute and convalescent COVID-19 were collected in the United States, Italy and Spain. T cells, B-cell-depleted T cells, or PBMCs supplied cDNA or gDNA.

TCRdb's table, derived via immunoSEQ multiplex PCR, lists solely in-frame clones and lacks some. This sample has some 300,000 clones, with 70% to 90% found just once. A word on this clone: Other DNA sequences of this sample code for an identical CDR3.

The CDR3 totals 15 residues. The J segment lost 3 bases and the V segment lost 4 bases, leaving 3 bases of the junction unmatched. CDR1 SGHRS and CDR2 YFSETQ come from the germline V gene. The sequencing sample was made of peripheral blood. J is TRBJ2-1 and V is TRBV5-1; 11 bases align to TRBD1. The sequence was obtained from a woman between 45 and 65 years old with active or convalescent COVID-19. The CDR3 nucleotides are TGCGCCAGCAGCCTGGGACAGGGGGGCTACAATGAGCAGTTCTTC. Encoded protein: CASSLGQGGYNEQFF.